This T cell receptor (beta chain) was captured in a study of shared T cell receptors in the human thymus listed by TCRdb under 2021. A note on the overall study: The study examined how self-reactive, shared T-cell receptor alpha chains are generated in the human thymus.

In the germline V gene, CDR1 corresponds to SGHTS and CDR2 to YDEGEE. V is reduced by 4 bases and J by 3 bases, leaving a spacing of 16 bases between them. CDR3 length: 15 amino acids, cysteine to phenylalanine. The entry retains the CDR3 DNA only, 45 bases that are in frame from base 1. Libraries were prepared through the immunoSEQ multiplex PCR assay. TCRdb took this table from immuneACCESS and kept in-frame rearrangements with V and J called. Such tables lack part of the clones; where checked against another copy, unresolved V genes explain under half of the gap, and the rest is unexplained. In all, the sample holds about 380,000 clones, and 95% of those were seen once. The ten largest clones take up about 0.02% of the sample. On this clone: This clone's antigen is unknown. Base qualities are not at hand, and no much larger clone is one base apart.

Sample: thymocytes. The clonotype comes from a human donor. The V and J segments used are TRBV5-8 and TRBJ1-2; the D gene remains uncertain. For the CDR3, the sequence is CASSTRRVSYYGYTF. The DNA sequence is TGTGCCAGCAGCACAAGACGGGTATCTTACTATGGCTACACCTTC.